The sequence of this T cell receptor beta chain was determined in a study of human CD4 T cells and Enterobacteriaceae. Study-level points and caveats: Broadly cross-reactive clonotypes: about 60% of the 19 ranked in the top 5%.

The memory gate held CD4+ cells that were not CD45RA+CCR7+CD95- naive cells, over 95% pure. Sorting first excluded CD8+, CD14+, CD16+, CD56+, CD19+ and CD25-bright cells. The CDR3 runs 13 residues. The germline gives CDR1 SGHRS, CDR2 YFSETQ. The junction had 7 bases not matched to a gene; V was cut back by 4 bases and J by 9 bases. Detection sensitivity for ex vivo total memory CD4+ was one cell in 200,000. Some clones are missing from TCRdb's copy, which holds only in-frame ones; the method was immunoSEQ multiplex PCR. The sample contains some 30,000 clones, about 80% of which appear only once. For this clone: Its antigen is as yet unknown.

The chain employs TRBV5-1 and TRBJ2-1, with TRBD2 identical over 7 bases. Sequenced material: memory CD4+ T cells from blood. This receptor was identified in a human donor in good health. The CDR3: CASSRGTTGEQFF. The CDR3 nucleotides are TGCGCCAGCAGCCGTGGGACTACCGGTGAGCAGTTCTTC.